Reported below is one T cell receptor beta chain. Its antigen has not been determined. Base qualities are not at hand, and no much larger clone is one base apart. The sample belongs to a study of response to subunit inactivated influenza vaccine (dated by TCRdb to the late 2010s). Background on the whole study: Deep quantitative profiling of the T cell receptor repertoire was used in the study to follow responses to a trivalent subunit inactivated influenza vaccine.

There are 14 amino acids in the CDR3, from cysteine to phenylalanine inclusive. CDR3 DNA is the only sequence kept; it has 42 bases, read in frame from the first base. CDR1 and CDR2, per the germline V gene, are SGHAT and FQNNGV. Trimmed from V: 2 bases; trimmed from J: 6 bases; junction bases lacking a gene match: 3. The full study reports these points: According to the authors, only a limited number of new T cells may be recruited by each seasonal influenza vaccination.

Library generation was performed with RT-PCR. The reads were generated on an Illumina HiSeq 2500. Starting from the raw public reads, TCRdb applied fastp trimming at Q25, assembled clones with MiXCR and retained in-frame beta chains. A single entry per CDR3 protein holds the most common genes and DNA from its merged rows. This sample lists roughly 500,000 distinct CDR3 sequences; approximately 16% were detected once. In total, the top ten clones hold approximately 3% of the sample. The rearrangement combines TRBV11-2 with TRBJ2-2; TRBD2 aligns with 7 central bases. The TCR originated in a man between 50 and 75 years old who received an inactivated influenza vaccine. Donor details come from another sample of the same person, matched by shared clones. The sequences come from CD4+ T cells sorted from PBMCs, collected around 2 years after vaccination. The nucleotide sequence is TGTGCCAGCAGCTTATATGGGGGGGCCGGGGAGCTGTTTTTT. It translates as CASSLYGGAGELFF.